The 2 T cell receptor beta chains below come from one sample, sequenced in a study of shared clonotypes between healthy human individuals. Only in-frame clones appear in the TCRdb table, and some are missing; sequencing was by immunoSEQ multiplex PCR. The data contain 1.5 million to 1.9 million clones, 98% of them singletons. The sample taken for sequencing was naive CD4+ T cells sorted from blood. Subset: CD45RA+ positively selected. All receptors come from a man younger than 40 in good health.

The genes are TRBV5-5 and TRBJ2-3; 7 bases match TRBD1. This CDR3 region has 15 residues. With V trimmed by 2 bases and J by 2 bases, 5 bases remained unmatched. Germline V gene sequence: CDR1 SGHKS, CDR2 YYEKEE (reference sequence). The CDR3 DNA reads TGTGCCAGCAGCTTACAGGGGAGTAACACAGATACGCAGTATTTT. It specifies CASSLQGSNTDTQYF.

This chain connects TRBV6-1 to TRBJ2-3; 8 positions agree with TRBD1. The germline V gene encodes CDR1 MNHNS and CDR2 SASEGT. The V segment lost 6 bases and the J segment 1 base; nucleotides outside the gene matches: 6. There are 15 residues in the CDR3. The CDR3: CASSQTGGGTDTQYF. CDR3 nucleotide sequence: TGTGCCAGCAGCCAAACAGGGGGTGGCACAGATACGCAGTATTTT.